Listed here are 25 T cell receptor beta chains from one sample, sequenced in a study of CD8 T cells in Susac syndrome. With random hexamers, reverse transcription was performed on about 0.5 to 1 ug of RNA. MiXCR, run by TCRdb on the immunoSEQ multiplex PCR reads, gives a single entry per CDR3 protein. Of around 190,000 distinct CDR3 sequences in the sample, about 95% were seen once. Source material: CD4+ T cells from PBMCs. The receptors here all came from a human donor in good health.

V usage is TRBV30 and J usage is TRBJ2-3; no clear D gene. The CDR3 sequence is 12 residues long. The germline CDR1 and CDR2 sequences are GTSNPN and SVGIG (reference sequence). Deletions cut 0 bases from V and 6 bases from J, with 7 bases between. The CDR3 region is CAWSVYGDTQYF. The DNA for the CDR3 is TGTGCCTGGAGTGTATACGGGGATACGCAGTATTTT.

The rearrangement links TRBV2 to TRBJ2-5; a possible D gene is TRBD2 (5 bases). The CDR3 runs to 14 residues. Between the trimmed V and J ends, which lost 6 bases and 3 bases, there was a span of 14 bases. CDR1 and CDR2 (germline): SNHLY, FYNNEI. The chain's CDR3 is CASRIGRSEETQYF. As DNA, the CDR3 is TGTGCCAGCAGAATTGGGAGATCGGAAGAGACCCAGTACTTC.

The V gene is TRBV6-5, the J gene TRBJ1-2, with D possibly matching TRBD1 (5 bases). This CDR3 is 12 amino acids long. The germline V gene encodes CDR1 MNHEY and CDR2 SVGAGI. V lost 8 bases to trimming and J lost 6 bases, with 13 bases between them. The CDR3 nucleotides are TGTGCCAGCGGAGACAGCTTCAATGGCTACACCTTC. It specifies CASGDSFNGYTF.

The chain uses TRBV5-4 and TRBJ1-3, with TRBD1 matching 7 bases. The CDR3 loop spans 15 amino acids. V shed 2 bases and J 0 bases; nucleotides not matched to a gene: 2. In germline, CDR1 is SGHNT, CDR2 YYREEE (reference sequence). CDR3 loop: CASSFRGNSGNTIYF. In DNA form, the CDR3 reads TGTGCCAGCAGCTTCAGGGGGAACTCTGGAAACACCATATATTTT.

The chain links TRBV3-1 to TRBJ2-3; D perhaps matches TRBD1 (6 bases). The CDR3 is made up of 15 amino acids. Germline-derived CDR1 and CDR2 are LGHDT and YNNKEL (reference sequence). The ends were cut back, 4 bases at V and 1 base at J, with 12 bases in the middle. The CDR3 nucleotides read TGTGCCAGCAGCCCCCCGAGACAGGGCACAGATACGCAGTATTTT. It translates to CASSPPRQGTDTQYF.

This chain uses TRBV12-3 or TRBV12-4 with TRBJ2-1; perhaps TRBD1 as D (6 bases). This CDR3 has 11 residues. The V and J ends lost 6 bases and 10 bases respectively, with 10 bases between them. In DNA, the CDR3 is TGTGCCAGCAGGGGGACAATAGAGCAGTTCTTC. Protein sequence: CASRGTIEQFF.

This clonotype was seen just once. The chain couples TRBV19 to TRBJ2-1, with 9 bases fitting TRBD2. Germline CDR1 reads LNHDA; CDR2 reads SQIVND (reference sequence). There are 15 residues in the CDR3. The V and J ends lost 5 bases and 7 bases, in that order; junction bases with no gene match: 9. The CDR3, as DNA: TGTGCCAGTAGTCTTAGCGGGAGATCGTCGAATGAGCAGTTCTTC. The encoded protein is CASSLSGRSSNEQFF.

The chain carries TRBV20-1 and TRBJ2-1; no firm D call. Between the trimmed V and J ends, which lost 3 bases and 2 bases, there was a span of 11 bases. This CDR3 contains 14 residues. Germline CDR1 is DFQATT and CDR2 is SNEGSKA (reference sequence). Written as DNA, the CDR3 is TGCAGTGCTAGGAGGCGGCCCCCCTACAATGAGCAGTTCTTC. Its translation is CSARRRPPYNEQFF.

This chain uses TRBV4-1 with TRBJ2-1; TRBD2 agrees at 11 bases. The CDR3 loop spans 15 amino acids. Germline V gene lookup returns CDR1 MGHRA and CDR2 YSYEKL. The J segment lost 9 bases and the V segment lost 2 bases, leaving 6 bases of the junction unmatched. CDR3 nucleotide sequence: TGCGCCAGCAGCCAAAACCCGGGACTAGCGGTTGAGCAGTTCTTC. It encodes CASSQNPGLAVEQFF.

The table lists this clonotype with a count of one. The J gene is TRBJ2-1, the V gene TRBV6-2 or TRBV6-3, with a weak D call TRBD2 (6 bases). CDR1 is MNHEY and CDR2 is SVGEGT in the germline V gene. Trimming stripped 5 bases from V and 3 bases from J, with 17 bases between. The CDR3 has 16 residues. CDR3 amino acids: CASSDLTSMNYNEQFF. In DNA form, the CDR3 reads TGTGCCAGCAGTGACCTGACTAGTATGAACTACAATGAGCAGTTCTTC.

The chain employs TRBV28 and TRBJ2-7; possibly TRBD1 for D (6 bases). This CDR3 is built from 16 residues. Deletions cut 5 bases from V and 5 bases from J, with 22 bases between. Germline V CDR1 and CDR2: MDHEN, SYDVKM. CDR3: CASSKPQGAARNEQYF. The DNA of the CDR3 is TGTGCCAGCAGTAAACCACAGGGTGCAGCCCGCAACGAGCAGTACTTC.

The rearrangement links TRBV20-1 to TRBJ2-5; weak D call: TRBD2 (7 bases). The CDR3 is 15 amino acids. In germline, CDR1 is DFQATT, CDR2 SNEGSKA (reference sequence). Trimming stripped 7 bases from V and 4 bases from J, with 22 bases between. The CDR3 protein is CSVIPLRGPGETQYF. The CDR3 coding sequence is TGCAGTGTCATACCCCTGCGGGGGCCAGGAGAGACCCAGTACTTC.

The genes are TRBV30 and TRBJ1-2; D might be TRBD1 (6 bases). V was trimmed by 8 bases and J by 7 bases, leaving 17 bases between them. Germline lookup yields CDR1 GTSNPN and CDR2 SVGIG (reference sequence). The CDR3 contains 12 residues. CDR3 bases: TGTGCCACCTACCGGCAGGGGTCTGGCTACACCTTC. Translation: CATYRQGSGYTF.

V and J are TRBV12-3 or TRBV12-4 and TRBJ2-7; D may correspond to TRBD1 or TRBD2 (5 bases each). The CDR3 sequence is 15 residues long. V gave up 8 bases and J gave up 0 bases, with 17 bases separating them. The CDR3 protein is CASASRAGTSYEQYF. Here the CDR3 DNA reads TGTGCCAGCGCCTCTAGGGCCGGGACCTCCTACGAGCAGTACTTC.

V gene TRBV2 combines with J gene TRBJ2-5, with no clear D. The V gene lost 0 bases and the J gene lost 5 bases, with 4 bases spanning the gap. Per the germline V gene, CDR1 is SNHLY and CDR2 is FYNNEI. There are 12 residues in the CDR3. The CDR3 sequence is CASSEATETQYF. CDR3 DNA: TGTGCCAGCAGTGAAGCGACGGAGACCCAGTACTTC.

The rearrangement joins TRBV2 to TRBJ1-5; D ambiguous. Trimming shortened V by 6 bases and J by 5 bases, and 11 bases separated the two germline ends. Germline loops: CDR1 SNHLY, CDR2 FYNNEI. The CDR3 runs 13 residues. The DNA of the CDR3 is TGTGCCAGCAGCGCTTACAGAGATCAGCCCCAGCATTTT. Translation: CASSAYRDQPQHF.

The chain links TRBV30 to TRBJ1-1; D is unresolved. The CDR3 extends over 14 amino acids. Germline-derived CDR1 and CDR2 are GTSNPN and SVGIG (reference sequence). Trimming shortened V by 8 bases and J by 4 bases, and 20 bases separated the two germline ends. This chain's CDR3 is CARTTSVLATEAFF. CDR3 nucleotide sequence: TGTGCCCGGACTACCTCAGTGTTAGCCACTGAAGCTTTCTTT.

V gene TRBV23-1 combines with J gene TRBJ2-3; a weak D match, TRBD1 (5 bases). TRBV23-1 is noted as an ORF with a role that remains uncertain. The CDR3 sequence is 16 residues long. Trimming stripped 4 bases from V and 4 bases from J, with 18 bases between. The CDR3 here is CASSRKGRDRADTQYF. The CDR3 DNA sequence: TGCGCCAGCAGTCGAAAAGGCAGGGATCGGGCAGATACGCAGTATTTT.

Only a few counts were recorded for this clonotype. CDR3 sequence (DNA): TGTGCCAGCAGCCCGGACAGACAATTGTACAATGAGCAGTTCTTC. This gives the protein CASSPDRQLYNEQFF. The V call is TRBV11-2, the J call TRBJ2-1; possibly TRBD1 for D (6 bases). This CDR3 comprises 15 residues. Germline V gene data show CDR1 as SGHAT and CDR2 as FQNNGV. V shed 5 bases and J shed 4 bases, with 15 bases lying between them.

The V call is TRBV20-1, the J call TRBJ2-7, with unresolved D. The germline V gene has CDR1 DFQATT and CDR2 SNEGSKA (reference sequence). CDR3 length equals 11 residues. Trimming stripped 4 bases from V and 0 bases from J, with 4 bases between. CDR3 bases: TGCAGTGCTAAAGTCTCCTACGAGCAGTACTTC. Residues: CSAKVSYEQYF.

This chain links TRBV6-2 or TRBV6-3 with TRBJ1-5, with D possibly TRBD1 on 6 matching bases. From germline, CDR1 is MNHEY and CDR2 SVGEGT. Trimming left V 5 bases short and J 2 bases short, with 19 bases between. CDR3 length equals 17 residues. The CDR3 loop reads CASSPHTTGIGNQPQHF. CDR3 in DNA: TGTGCCAGCAGTCCCCACACTACAGGGATTGGCAATCAGCCCCAGCATTTT.

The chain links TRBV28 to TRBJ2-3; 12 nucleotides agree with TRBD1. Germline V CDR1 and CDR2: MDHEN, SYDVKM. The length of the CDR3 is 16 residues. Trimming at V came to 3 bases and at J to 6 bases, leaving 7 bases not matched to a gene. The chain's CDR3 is CASSFSGTGGRDTQYF. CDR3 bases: TGTGCCAGCAGTTTTTCCGGGACAGGGGGCCGTGATACGCAGTATTTT.

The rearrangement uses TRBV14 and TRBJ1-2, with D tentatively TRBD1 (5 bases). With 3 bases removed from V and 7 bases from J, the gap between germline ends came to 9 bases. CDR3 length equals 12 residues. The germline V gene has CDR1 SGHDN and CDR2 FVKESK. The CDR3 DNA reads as TGTGCCAGCAGCCATGGGGGATTTGGCTACACCTTC. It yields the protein CASSHGGFGYTF.

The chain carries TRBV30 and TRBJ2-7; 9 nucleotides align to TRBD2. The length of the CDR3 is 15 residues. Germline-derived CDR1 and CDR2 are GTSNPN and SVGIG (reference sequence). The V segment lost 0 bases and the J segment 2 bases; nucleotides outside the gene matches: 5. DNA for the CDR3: TGTGCCTGGAGTGTCCTAGCGGGAAGAACCTACGAGCAGTACTTC. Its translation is CAWSVLAGRTYEQYF.

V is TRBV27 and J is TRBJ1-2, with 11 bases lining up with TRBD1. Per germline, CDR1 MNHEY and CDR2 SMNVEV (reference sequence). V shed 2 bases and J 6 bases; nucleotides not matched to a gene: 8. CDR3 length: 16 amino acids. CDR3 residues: CASSLKGQGAVDGYTF. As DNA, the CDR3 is TGTGCCAGCAGTTTAAAAGGACAGGGGGCAGTAGATGGCTACACCTTC.